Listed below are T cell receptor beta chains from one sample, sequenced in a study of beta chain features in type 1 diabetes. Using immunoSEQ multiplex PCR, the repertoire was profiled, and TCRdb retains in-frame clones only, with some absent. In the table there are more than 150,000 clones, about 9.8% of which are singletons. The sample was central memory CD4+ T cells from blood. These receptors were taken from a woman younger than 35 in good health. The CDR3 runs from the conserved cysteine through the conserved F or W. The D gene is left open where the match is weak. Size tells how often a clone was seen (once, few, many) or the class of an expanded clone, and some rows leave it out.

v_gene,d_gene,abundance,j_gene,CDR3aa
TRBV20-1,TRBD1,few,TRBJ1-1,CSARTGLGAFF
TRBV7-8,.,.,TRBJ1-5,CASSFDTYQPQHF
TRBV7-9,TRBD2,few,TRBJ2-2,CASSLLAGAGELFF
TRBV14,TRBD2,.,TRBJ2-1,CASSLTSGDYNEQFF
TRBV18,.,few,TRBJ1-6,CASSPGQSPLHF
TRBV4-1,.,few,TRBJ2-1,CASSPAGPSTEQFF
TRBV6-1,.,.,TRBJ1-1,CASSGTGMNTEAFF
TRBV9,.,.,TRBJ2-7,CASSSQDSPPTKQYF
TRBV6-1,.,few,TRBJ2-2,CASSDGRYTGELFF
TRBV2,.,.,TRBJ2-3,CASTTSLSTDTQYF
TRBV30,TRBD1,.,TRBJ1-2,CAWIPGQGDYGYTF
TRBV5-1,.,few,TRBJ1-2,CASSERGGGYTF
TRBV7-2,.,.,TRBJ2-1,CASSLTGSDEQFF
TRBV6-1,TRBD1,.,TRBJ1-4,CASSGRGQAATNEKLFF
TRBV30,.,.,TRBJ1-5,CAWSVGQGGQPQHF
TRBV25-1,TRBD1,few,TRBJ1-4,CASSEPGTGEGEKLFF